This T cell receptor beta chain originates from a study of T cell responses to AZD1222 COVID-19 vaccine. Study conclusions and caveats: Two AZD1222 doses significantly raised spike-specific TCR breadth and depth over controls. Spike regions recognized by vaccine-associated CD4 TCRs spanned the protein, led by 160-218 and 743-854. As reported, nearly half of all spike-specific TCRs target variant regions that are unmutated.

Details on this clone: Its target is not known.

Repertoires were generated with immunoSEQ multiplex PCR, while TCRdb's copy carries only in-frame clones and drops some. Of 200,000 to 250,000 clones listed, less than 95% are singletons. Trimming stripped 5 bases from V and 1 base from J, with 18 bases between. Germline V lookup: CDR1 SGHVS, CDR2 FQNEAQ. The CDR3 has 16 residues. V is TRBV7-8 and J is TRBJ2-7; D is possibly TRBD1 or TRBD2 (7 bases each). The source is an adult who received the MenACWY meningococcal vaccine as a control. Specimen: peripheral blood, collected 28 days after the second dose of the MenACWY control vaccine. Here the CDR3 reads CASSAQSRGGSYEQYF. The CDR3 DNA sequence: TGTGCCAGCAGCGCCCAGTCCAGGGGGGGGTCCTACGAGCAGTACTTC.